This is a list of T cell receptor beta chains from one sample in a study of T cells in Graves' hyperthyroidism and ophthalmopathy. TCRdb reanalysed the multiplex PCR reads using MiXCR and keeps one entry per CDR3 protein. The top ten clones hold about 33% of a sample with 270,000 or so distinct CDR3 sequences, roughly 15% of them seen once. Material: blood. The source is a woman between 45 and 60 years old with Graves' hyperthyroidism that later progressed to Graves' ophthalmopathy. The CDR3 runs from the conserved cysteine through the conserved F or W. Rows may omit the clone size; those that give it use once, few, many or a size class.

abundance: many
j_gene: TRBJ2-7
v_gene: TRBV20-1
CDR3aa: CSARPLPGQGHEQYF

abundance: few
j_gene: TRBJ2-1
v_gene: TRBV18
CDR3aa: CASSPRGAPHEQFF

abundance: -
j_gene: TRBJ1-3
v_gene: TRBV7-9
CDR3aa: CASSLLRAQVISGNTIYF

abundance: -
j_gene: TRBJ2-7
v_gene: TRBV20-1
CDR3aa: CSAPGLADSYEQYF

abundance: -
j_gene: TRBJ2-5
v_gene: TRBV20-1
CDR3aa: CSARDKVGEAAIVYEETQYF

abundance: -
j_gene: TRBJ2-7
v_gene: TRBV30
CDR3aa: CAWSVGTGTYEQYF

abundance: many
j_gene: TRBJ1-1
v_gene: TRBV30
CDR3aa: CAWSWQGNTEAFF

abundance: many
j_gene: TRBJ2-1
v_gene: TRBV20-1
CDR3aa: CSARDGAVSSYNEQFF

abundance: many
j_gene: TRBJ1-5
v_gene: TRBV12-3/TRBV12-4
CDR3aa: CASSYRGTYNQPQHF

abundance: many
j_gene: TRBJ1-5
v_gene: TRBV5-1
CDR3aa: CASSLTGAGGNQPQHF

abundance: -
j_gene: TRBJ1-1
v_gene: TRBV19
CDR3aa: CASSIESGGRRAFF

abundance: many
j_gene: TRBJ2-7
v_gene: TRBV3-1
CDR3aa: CASSWTGSGYEQYF

abundance: many
j_gene: TRBJ1-3
v_gene: TRBV6-1
CDR3aa: CASSWAKSYSGNTIYF

abundance: many
j_gene: TRBJ1-1
v_gene: TRBV6-1
CDR3aa: CASSPQGIHTEAFF

abundance: -
j_gene: TRBJ1-2
v_gene: TRBV29-1
CDR3aa: CSLGSYTF

abundance: many
j_gene: TRBJ1-2
v_gene: TRBV7-9
CDR3aa: CASSSPGDHGYTF

abundance: many
j_gene: TRBJ2-1
v_gene: TRBV5-1
CDR3aa: CASSPGTSGELAEQFF

abundance: -
j_gene: TRBJ1-4
v_gene: TRBV4-2
CDR3aa: CASSQDRGERGEKLFF

abundance: -
j_gene: TRBJ1-5
v_gene: TRBV11-1
CDR3aa: CASSLTDLGGAQQPQHF

abundance: -
j_gene: TRBJ2-7
v_gene: TRBV5-4
CDR3aa: CASREGEGGEQYF

abundance: many
j_gene: TRBJ2-7
v_gene: TRBV18
CDR3aa: CASSPLGQGFNEQYF

abundance: many
j_gene: TRBJ1-2
v_gene: TRBV30
CDR3aa: CAWSNSYGYTF

abundance: many
j_gene: TRBJ2-3
v_gene: TRBV4-2
CDR3aa: CASSQEWGISVLTDTQYF

abundance: once
j_gene: TRBJ1-4
v_gene: TRBV9
CDR3aa: CASSPRGRVNEKLFF

abundance: -
j_gene: TRBJ1-1
v_gene: TRBV7-9
CDR3aa: CASSDRGLSTEAFF

abundance: many
j_gene: TRBJ2-1
v_gene: TRBV3-1
CDR3aa: CASSQGNLNEQFF

abundance: few
j_gene: TRBJ2-2
v_gene: TRBV3-1
CDR3aa: CASSQGQGDTGELFF

abundance: many
j_gene: TRBJ2-7
v_gene: TRBV12-3/TRBV12-4
CDR3aa: CASSLTSQGGYEQYF

abundance: many
j_gene: TRBJ2-7
v_gene: TRBV6-1
CDR3aa: CASSYGSGGAYEQYF

abundance: many
j_gene: TRBJ2-7
v_gene: TRBV28
CDR3aa: CASSFQGWEQYF

abundance: many
j_gene: TRBJ2-5
v_gene: TRBV2
CDR3aa: CASSRSGGETQYF

abundance: few
j_gene: TRBJ2-7
v_gene: TRBV19
CDR3aa: CASSRAHEQYF

abundance: many
j_gene: TRBJ2-5
v_gene: TRBV24-1
CDR3aa: CATSGDNLQETQYF

abundance: many
j_gene: TRBJ2-7
v_gene: TRBV4-1
CDR3aa: CASSQVDFGLANYEQYF

abundance: few
j_gene: TRBJ2-2
v_gene: TRBV9
CDR3aa: CASSPRPMGPTGELFF

abundance: many
j_gene: TRBJ2-1
v_gene: TRBV29-1
CDR3aa: CSERKTGPSYNEQFF

abundance: -
j_gene: TRBJ2-7
v_gene: TRBV19
CDR3aa: CASSIVGTRTWEQYF

abundance: many
j_gene: TRBJ1-1
v_gene: TRBV29-1
CDR3aa: CSARGQVNTEAFF

abundance: many
j_gene: TRBJ2-5
v_gene: TRBV7-8
CDR3aa: CASSPLDKEEETQYF

abundance: few
j_gene: TRBJ1-1
v_gene: TRBV6-1
CDR3aa: CASRNRATILSVAFF

abundance: many
j_gene: TRBJ2-5
v_gene: TRBV5-1
CDR3aa: CASSNDRVGQETQYF

abundance: few
j_gene: TRBJ2-7
v_gene: TRBV27
CDR3aa: CASSPYYQQGAIAGGQYF

abundance: many
j_gene: TRBJ2-5
v_gene: TRBV18
CDR3aa: CASSRDRGGQETQYF

abundance: -
j_gene: TRBJ2-1
v_gene: TRBV20-1
CDR3aa: CSALSNGQFF

abundance: few
j_gene: TRBJ2-1
v_gene: TRBV27
CDR3aa: CASSLSGLAGVGTYNEQFF

abundance: -
j_gene: TRBJ1-5
v_gene: TRBV11-2
CDR3aa: CASSQVGSYSNQPQHF

abundance: many
j_gene: TRBJ2-7
v_gene: TRBV6-1
CDR3aa: CASSAGQGNLYEQYF

abundance: few
j_gene: TRBJ1-3
v_gene: TRBV10-1
CDR3aa: CATSGVRNTIYF

abundance: few
j_gene: TRBJ2-3
v_gene: TRBV19
CDR3aa: CASTPPGADTQYF

abundance: many
j_gene: TRBJ2-5
v_gene: TRBV5-1
CDR3aa: CASSLPPKETQYF

abundance: many
j_gene: TRBJ1-6
v_gene: TRBV6-1
CDR3aa: CASSTVGSPLHF

abundance: -
j_gene: TRBJ2-7
v_gene: TRBV10-3
CDR3aa: CAISDRLGVSYEQYF

abundance: many
j_gene: TRBJ2-3
v_gene: TRBV5-1
CDR3aa: CASSRQEGLTDTQYF

abundance: many
j_gene: TRBJ1-4
v_gene: TRBV11-2
CDR3aa: CASSLLQGAGEKLFF

abundance: many
j_gene: TRBJ2-1
v_gene: TRBV20-1
CDR3aa: CSASGLARIYNEQFF